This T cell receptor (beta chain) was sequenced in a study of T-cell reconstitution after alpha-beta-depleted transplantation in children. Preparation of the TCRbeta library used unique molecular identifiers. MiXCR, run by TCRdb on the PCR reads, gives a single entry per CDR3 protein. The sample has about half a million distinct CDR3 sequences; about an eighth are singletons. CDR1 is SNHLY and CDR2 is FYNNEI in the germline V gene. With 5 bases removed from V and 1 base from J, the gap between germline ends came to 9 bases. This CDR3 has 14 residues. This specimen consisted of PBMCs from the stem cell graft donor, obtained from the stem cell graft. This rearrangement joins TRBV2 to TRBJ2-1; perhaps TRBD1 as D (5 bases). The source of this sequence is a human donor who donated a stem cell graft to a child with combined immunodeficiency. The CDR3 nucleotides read TGTGCCAGCAGTCGAGACAGATCCTACAATGAGCAGTTCTTC. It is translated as CASSRDRSYNEQFF.